This TCR beta chain stems from a study of cytomegalovirus exposure and HLA in healthy donors. For the study at large: From donors who were HLA-typed, an early data release held around 80 million unique TCRs. Notes on the study in general: Roughly uniform sequencing depth across donors was assumed, possibly incorrectly.

PCR employed 60 Vbeta and 13 Jbeta primers. Data came from immunoSEQ multiplex PCR; TCRdb stores just in-frame clones and leaves some out. The sample includes fewer than 250,000 clones, about 74% seen only once; the top ten take less than 2%. Regarding this clone: What it binds is unknown.

The CDR3 runs 13 residues. V trimming: 3 bases; J trimming: 8 bases; junction bases outside the gene matches: 7. CDR1 SQVTM and CDR2 ANQGSEA come from the germline V gene. The specimen was PBMCs. This rearrangement joins TRBV29-1 to TRBJ2-1, with 7 bases that match TRBD1. The receptor comes from a young woman in good health and CMV-seronegative. This chain's CDR3 is CSVDGDRVDEQFF. The CDR3 DNA sequence: TGCAGCGTTGACGGTGACAGGGTCGATGAGCAGTTCTTC.